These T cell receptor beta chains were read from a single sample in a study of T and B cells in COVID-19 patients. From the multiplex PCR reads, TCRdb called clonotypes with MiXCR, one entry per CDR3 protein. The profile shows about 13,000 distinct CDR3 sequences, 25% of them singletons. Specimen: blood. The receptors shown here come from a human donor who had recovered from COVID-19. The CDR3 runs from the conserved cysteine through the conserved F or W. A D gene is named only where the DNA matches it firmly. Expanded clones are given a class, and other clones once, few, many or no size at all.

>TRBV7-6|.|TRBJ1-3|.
TGTGCCAGCAGCGGAGGCACCCGGGCCGGAAACACCATATATTTT
CASSGGTRAGNTIYF
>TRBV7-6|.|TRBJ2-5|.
TGTGCCAGCAGCTTAGGAGGGGGGCGGGAGACCCAGTACTTC
CASSLGGGRETQYF
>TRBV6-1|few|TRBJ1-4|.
TGTGCCAGCTGTTTGGTAGCTAATGAAAAACTGTTTTTT
CASCLVANEKLFF
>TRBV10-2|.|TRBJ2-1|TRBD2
TGCGCCAGCAGGGAGCGGGGGAGCTCCTACAATGAGCAGTTCTTC
CASRERGSSYNEQFF
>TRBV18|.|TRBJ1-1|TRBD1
TGTGCCAGCTCCCGGACAGGGGCGGACACTGAAGCTTTCTTT
CASSRTGADTEAFF
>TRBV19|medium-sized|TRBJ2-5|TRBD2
TGTGCCAGTTCAGCGGGGGGGCTTCTTGAGACCCAGTACTTC
CASSAGGLLETQYF
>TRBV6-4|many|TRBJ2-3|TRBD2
TGTGCCAGCAGTGACACCGGGGGGGCTTCAGATACGCAGTATTTT
CASSDTGGASDTQYF
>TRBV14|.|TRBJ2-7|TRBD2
TGTGCCAGCAGCCAACGACGGGAGGGCTGGGAGCAGTACTTC
CASSQRREGWEQYF
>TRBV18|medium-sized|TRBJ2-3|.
TGTGCCAGCTCACTATACACAGATACGCAGTATTTT
CASSLYTDTQYF
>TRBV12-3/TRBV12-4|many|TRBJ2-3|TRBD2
TGTGCCAGCAGACTAGCGGGGGCTCCAGATACGCAGTATTTT
CASRLAGAPDTQYF
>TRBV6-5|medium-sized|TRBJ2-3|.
TGTGCCAGCAGTTACAGTGGCCCCGTCACAGATACGCAGTATTTT
CASSYSGPVTDTQYF
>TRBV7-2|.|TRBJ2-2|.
TGTGCCAGCACCACGGGCCCCTTTGGGGCGGGGGAGCTGTTTTTT
CASTTGPFGAGELFF
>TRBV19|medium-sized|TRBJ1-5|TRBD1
TGTGCCAGTAGGGGGACAGGGGTCCCCAATCAGCCCCAGCATTTT
CASRGTGVPNQPQHF
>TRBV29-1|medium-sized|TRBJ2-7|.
TGCAGCGTTGAAGGGGGCCGCATACAGTACTTC
CSVEGGRIQYF
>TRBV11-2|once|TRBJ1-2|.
TGTGCCAGCAGCCAAGATGGGGGGGGCAGCTATGGCTACACCTTC
CASSQDGGGSYGYTF
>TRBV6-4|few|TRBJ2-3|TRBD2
TGTGCCAGCAGTGCCGGGACTAGCGGGAGTGATACGCAGTATTTT
CASSAGTSGSDTQYF
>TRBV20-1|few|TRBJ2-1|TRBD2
TGCAGTGCAAGCGGGACGTCTAGCTCCTACAATGAGCAGTTCTTC
CSASGTSSSYNEQFF
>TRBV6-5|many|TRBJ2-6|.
TGTGCCAGCAGTTACCAGGGAGGCTCTGGGGCCAACGTCCTGACTTTC
CASSYQGGSGANVLTF
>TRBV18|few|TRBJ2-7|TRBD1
TGTGCCAGCTCACTCCGGGACAGGGAATACGAGCAGTACTTC
CASSLRDREYEQYF
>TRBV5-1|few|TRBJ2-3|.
TGCGCCAGCAGCTTGGATGATACGCAGTATTTT
CASSLDDTQYF
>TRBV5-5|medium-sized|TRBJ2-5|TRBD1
TGTGCCAGCAGCGGGCCGGGACAGGGAGATTTGGAGACCCAGTACTTC
CASSGPGQGDLETQYF
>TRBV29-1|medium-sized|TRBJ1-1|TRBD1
TGCAGCGTCGCAGGGGGGTGGAACACTGAAGCTTTCTTT
CSVAGGWNTEAFF
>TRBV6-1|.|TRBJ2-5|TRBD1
TGTGCCAGCAGTGGAGACAGGGGGCGCGCAGAGACCCAGTACTTC
CASSGDRGRAETQYF
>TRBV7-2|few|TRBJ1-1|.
TGTGCCAGCACATCAAACAGCTGGGGATCTGAAGCTTTCTTT
CASTSNSWGSEAFF
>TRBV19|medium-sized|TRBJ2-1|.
TGTGCCAGTAGTATAATGTGGGGGCGAGGAAATGAGCAGTTCTTC
CASSIMWGRGNEQFF
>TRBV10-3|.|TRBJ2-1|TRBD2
TGTGGGGTAGCGGGAGAGAGGGGGTATGAGCAGTTCTTC
CGVAGERGYEQFF
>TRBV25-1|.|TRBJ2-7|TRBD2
TGTGCCAGCAGTCTAGCGGGGGGGAACGAGCAGTACTTC
CASSLAGGNEQYF
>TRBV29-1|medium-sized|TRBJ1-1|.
TGCAGCGTTGAAAGGATTGGGGGAGCGGAGGACACTGAAGCTTTCTTT
CSVERIGGAEDTEAFF
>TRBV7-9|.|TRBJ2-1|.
TGTGCCAGCAGCTTAACTTCTAGCAGGCATGAGCAGTTCTTC
CASSLTSSRHEQFF
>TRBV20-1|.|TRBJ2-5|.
TGCAGTGCTAGAGAGGGGCCCGGAGAGACCCAGTACTTC
CSAREGPGETQYF
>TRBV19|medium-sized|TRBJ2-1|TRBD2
TGTGCCAGTAGTAACGTAGCGGGAGGCCCGAAGTACAATGAGCAGTTCTTC
CASSNVAGGPKYNEQFF
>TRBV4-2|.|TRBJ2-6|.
TGCGCCAGCAGCCAAGAAGTCGGTTCCGGGGCCAACGTCCTGACTTTC
CASSQEVGSGANVLTF
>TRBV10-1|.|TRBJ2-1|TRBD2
TGCGCCAGCAGTGATCCAGCGGGGGGTAGCAATGAGCAGTTCTTC
CASSDPAGGSNEQFF
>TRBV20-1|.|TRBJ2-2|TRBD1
TGCAGTGCTAGAGATGACAGGGGGCTGTTGGGCACCGGGGAGCTGTTTTTT
CSARDDRGLLGTGELFF
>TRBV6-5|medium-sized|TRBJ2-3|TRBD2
TGTGCCAGCAGCCCCGGGACTAGCGGACCAGATACGCAGTATTTT
CASSPGTSGPDTQYF
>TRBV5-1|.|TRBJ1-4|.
TGCGCCAGCAGCGAGGGACGGACTAATGAAAAACTGTTTTTT
CASSEGRTNEKLFF
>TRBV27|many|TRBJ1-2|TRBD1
TGTGCCAGCAGTTTATCGGTGGACAGGGGGCATGTCTTC
CASSLSVDRGHVF
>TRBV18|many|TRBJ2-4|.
TGTGCCAGCTCTGGCCCGGGAGAGGGCCTGAGGAACATTCAGTACTTC
CASSGPGEGLRNIQYF
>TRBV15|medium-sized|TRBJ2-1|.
TGTGCCACCAGCAGAGATCGGAGGGGGAGAAATGAGCAGTTCTTC
CATSRDRRGRNEQFF
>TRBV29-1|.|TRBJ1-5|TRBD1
TGCAGCGTTGAAACCGGGACAGGGGAGGATCGACCCCAGCATTTT
CSVETGTGEDRPQHF
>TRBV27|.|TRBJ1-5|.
TGTGCCAGCAGTTTATCGGGTGATAGCAATCAGCCCCAGCATTTT
CASSLSGDSNQPQHF
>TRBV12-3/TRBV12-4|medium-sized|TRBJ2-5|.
TGTGCCAGCAGGGGGACCTCCAGACAAGAGACCCAGTACTTC
CASRGTSRQETQYF
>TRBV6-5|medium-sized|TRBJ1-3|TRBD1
TGTGCCAGCAGTTACTCGAATCGCAGGGGGTACTCTGGAAACACCATATATTTT
CASSYSNRRGYSGNTIYF
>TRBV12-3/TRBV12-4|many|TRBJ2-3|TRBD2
TGTGCCAGCAGTTTAAGGACTAGCGGGAGGGCCGGAGATACGCAGTATTTT
CASSLRTSGRAGDTQYF
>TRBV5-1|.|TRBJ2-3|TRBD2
TGCGCCAGCAGCTTGGATATAGCGGGGAGCACAGATACGCAGTATTTT
CASSLDIAGSTDTQYF
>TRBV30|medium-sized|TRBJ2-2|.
TGTGCCTGGAGTGTTAGTAGGACCGGGGAGCTGTTTTTT
CAWSVSRTGELFF
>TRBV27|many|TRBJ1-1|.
TGTGCCAGCAGTTTATCGTGGGTGATAACTGAAGCTTTCTTT
CASSLSWVITEAFF
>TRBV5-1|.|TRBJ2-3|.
TGCGCCAGCAGCTCGCTTGGGGATACGCAGTATTTT
CASSSLGDTQYF
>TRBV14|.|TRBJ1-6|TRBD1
TGTGCCAGCAGCCCAGACAGGGTGAGCTCCTATAATTCACCCCTCCACTTT
CASSPDRVSSYNSPLHF
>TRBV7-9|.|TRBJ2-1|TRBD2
TGTGCCAGTCACGGGGGGGCTCTTAACGGAAATGAGCAGTTCTTC
CASHGGALNGNEQFF
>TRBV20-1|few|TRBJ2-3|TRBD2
TGCAGTGCTAGACTAGCGGGGGATTTCGGTACGCAGTATTTT
CSARLAGDFGTQYF
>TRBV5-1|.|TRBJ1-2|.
TGCGCCAGCAGCTTGGGAGTCTACTATGGCTACACCTTC
CASSLGVYYGYTF
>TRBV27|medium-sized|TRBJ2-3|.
TGTGCCAGCAAGGCAGATACGCAGTATTTT
CASKADTQYF
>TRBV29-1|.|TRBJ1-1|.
TGCAGCGTTGGCGGTAGCGGGGGAGGCACTGAAGCTTTCTTT
CSVGGSGGGTEAFF
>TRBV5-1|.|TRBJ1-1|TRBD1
TGCGCCAGCAGCTCCATCACAGGGGGCGAGGCTTTCTTT
CASSSITGGEAFF